The 20 T cell receptor beta chains listed next were all sequenced from one sample in a study of low-dose radiotherapy and immunotherapy resistance in tumors. Both TCRalpha and TCRbeta chains were reverse transcribed with V-gene-specific primers. It was with a constant-region primer and a V-primer adapter that TCRs were amplified over about 19 PCR cycles. TCRdb called the reads again in MiXCR, with one record for every CDR3 protein. The sample includes tens of thousands of distinct CDR3 sequences, around 17% of them seen just once. Time point indicated: before trial treatment. The sample here was PBMCs, taken before treatment. These receptors came from a male donor with prostate cancer.

Ten or more counts support this clonotype. The chain couples TRBV2 to TRBJ2-2; no clear D gene. The CDR3 is 12 amino acids. Germline V gives CDR1 SNHLY, CDR2 FYNNEI. V was clipped by 8 bases and J by 5 bases, with 9 bases between them. The DNA of the CDR3 is TGTGCCAGCGGATCTGATACCGGGGAGCTGTTTTTT. Its translation: CASGSDTGELFF. Filled out from reference TRBV2 and TRBJ2-2, the complete variable domain reads EPEVTQTPSHQVTQMGQEVILRCVPISNHLYFYWYRQILGQKVEFLVSFYNNEISEKSEIFDDQFSVERPDGSNFTLKIRSTKLEDSAMYFCASGSDTGELFFGEGSRLTVL.

This clonotype was seen only once. This probably arose from a read error, given a far larger clone one base away. The genes are TRBV5-1 and TRBJ2-5, with a weak D call TRBD1 (6 bases). Germline-derived CDR1 and CDR2 are SGHRS and YFSETQ. This CDR3 has 13 residues. The DNA for the CDR3 is TGTGCCAGCAGCTCCGGGACACCAGAGACCCAGTACTTC. It translates to CASSSGTPETQYF.

Remarks on this clonotype: At one end, the junction sequence differs from germline, possibly due to a read error. The chain links TRBV5-1 to TRBJ2-5; TRBD2 matches 7 bases. Germline lookup yields CDR1 SGHRS and CDR2 YFSETQ. The CDR3 is 14 amino acids. The CDR3 coding sequence is TGCGCCAGCAGACCAGCGGGGCCTCAAGAGACCCAGCACTTC. Its protein is CASRPAGPQETQHF.

V and J are TRBV5-1 and TRBJ2-7; TRBD1 matches at 8 bases. J lost 4 bases, V lost 4 bases, and 10 bases had no gene match. Germline loops: CDR1 SGHRS, CDR2 YFSETQ. The CDR3 consists of 15 residues. The CDR3 region is CASSQPGQAIYEQYF. The CDR3 bases are TGCGCCAGCAGCCAACCGGGACAGGCCATATACGAGCAGTACTTC.

This clonotype was counted many times. The chain couples TRBV14 to TRBJ1-1, with 9 positions matching TRBD1. The germline CDR1 and CDR2 sequences are SGHDN and FVKESK. CDR3 length equals 15 residues. Germline trimming cut 2 bases from V and 3 bases from J; bases unmatched to any gene: 4. The CDR3 loop is CASSQIQGADTEAFF. Written as DNA, the CDR3 is TGTGCCAGCAGCCAAATACAGGGGGCGGACACTGAAGCTTTCTTT.

This clonotype has ten or more counts. The CDR3 loop is CASTPRGGLLGTDTQYF. The CDR3 DNA follows: TGTGCCAGCACCCCGCGGGGGGGCCTATTGGGCACAGATACGCAGTATTTT. V and J are TRBV5-4 and TRBJ2-3, with 9 bases fitting TRBD2. CDR1 and CDR2 (germline): SGHNT, YYREEE (reference sequence). Losses at the gene ends were 6 bases for V and 1 base for J; bases not matched to a gene: 12. The CDR3 runs 17 residues.

This clonotype appeared many times. The chain links TRBV11-2 to TRBJ1-6, with D unclear. The CDR3 consists of 13 residues. From germline, CDR1 is SGHAT and CDR2 FQNNGV. Trimming left V 2 bases short and J 5 bases short, with 4 bases between. In nucleotides, the CDR3 is TGTGCCAGCAGCTTATCCGATAATTCACCCCTCCACTTT. As protein: CASSLSDNSPLHF.

This clonotype has ten or more counts. V usage is TRBV12-5 and J usage is TRBJ2-1, with 9 bases lining up with TRBD1. CDR1 is LGHNT and CDR2 is FRNRAP in the germline V gene. V lost 2 bases to trimming and J lost 10 bases; unmatched junction nucleotides: 6. This CDR3 contains 14 residues. DNA for the CDR3: TGTGCTAGTGGTTTGCCACTGGGGACAGGGGAGCAGTTCTTC. It codes for CASGLPLGTGEQFF.

This clonotype was seen ten or more times. The gene calls are TRBV2 and TRBJ2-1; TRBD2 might be the D (5 bases). The CDR3 length is 11 residues. Germline V lookup: CDR1 SNHLY, CDR2 FYNNEI. The V and J ends lost 8 bases and 5 bases respectively, with 7 bases between them. CDR3 DNA sequence: TGTGCCAGCCGGGGAAACAATGAGCAGTTCTTC. Its protein is CASRGNNEQFF.

This clonotype was seen at least ten times. The chain joins TRBV6-1 to TRBJ1-5; D not resolved. The CDR3 is made up of 16 amino acids. Germline CDR1 and CDR2: MNHNS and SASEGT. Trimming cost V 7 bases and J 5 bases, with 21 bases left between them. This CDR3 reads CASTGGSPLADQPQHF. CDR3 coding DNA: TGTGCCAGCACCGGAGGGAGCCCGCTGGCCGATCAGCCCCAGCATTTT.

This clonotype came up many times. V is TRBV13 and J is TRBJ1-1; the D is unclear. The CDR3 is 14 residues long. From germline, CDR1 is PRHDT and CDR2 FYEKMQ (reference sequence). Trimming took off 2 bases at V and 5 bases at J, with 12 bases between the two ends. CDR3 nucleotide sequence: TGTGCCAGCAGCTTAAGCCCTGTAGGGACTGAAGCTTTCTTT. Translated, it gives CASSLSPVGTEAFF.

This clonotype was counted at least ten times. This chain uses TRBV2 with TRBJ1-6; D call uncertain. The CDR3 is 15 residues long. Per germline, CDR1 SNHLY and CDR2 FYNNEI. V lost 6 bases and J 10 bases, leaving 19 bases between the germline ends. The DNA of the CDR3 is TGTGCCAGCAGAGGCGATCCGGCCTCAAAATCACCCCTCCACTTT. Amino acid sequence: CASRGDPASKSPLHF.

This clonotype counts as medium-sized. The rearrangement uses TRBV2 and TRBJ2-3, with D tentatively TRBD1 (5 bases). Germline-derived CDR1 and CDR2 are SNHLY and FYNNEI. Trimming pared 4 bases from V and 0 bases from J, leaving 8 bases between. CDR3 length: 14 residues. CDR3 in DNA: TGTGCCAGCAGTGCTAGGGGAAGCACAGATACGCAGTATTTT. Translated: CASSARGSTDTQYF.

This clonotype was recorded many times. The rearrangement links TRBV7-9 to TRBJ2-7; D is possibly TRBD2 (5 bases). The germline gives CDR1 SEHNR, CDR2 FQNEAQ (reference sequence). V lost 5 bases to trimming and J lost 5 bases, with 19 bases between them. This CDR3 has 15 residues. CDR3 loop: CASSPRYGEVHEQYF. Written as DNA, the CDR3 is TGTGCCAGCAGCCCCCGGTACGGGGAAGTCCACGAGCAGTACTTC.

In this sample, this clonotype turned up many times. The V and J genes are TRBV6-6 and TRBJ2-1, with 8 bases aligning to TRBD1. In germline, CDR1 is MNHNY, CDR2 SVGAGI (reference sequence). The CDR3 is 14 amino acids. The V and J ends lost 6 bases and 4 bases, in that order; junction bases with no gene match: 5. CDR3 amino acids: CASSGDRRYNEQFF. CDR3 DNA: TGTGCCAGCAGCGGGGACAGGCGTTACAATGAGCAGTTCTTC.

The gene calls are TRBV5-1 and TRBJ2-3, with D hard to call. Germline V gene sequence: CDR1 SGHRS, CDR2 YFSETQ. Trimming removed 4 bases from V and 0 bases from J, with 9 bases in between. The CDR3 is 14 residues long. The CDR3 nucleotides read TGCGCCAGCAGCCTCGAAACTAGCACAGATACGCAGTATTTT. Its protein product is CASSLETSTDTQYF.

CDR3 nucleotide sequence: TGTGCCAGCAGCCCGATAAGTGGGGCTGTAGCCAAAAACATTCAGTACTTC. Encoded protein: CASSPISGAVAKNIQYF. J is TRBJ2-4 and V is TRBV3-1; D possibly corresponds to TRBD1 (5 bases). Deletions cut 4 bases from V and 0 bases from J, with 16 bases between. Germline values: CDR1 LGHDT, CDR2 YNNKEL (reference sequence). CDR3 length equals 17 residues.

This chain uses TRBV5-1 with TRBJ2-3, with unresolved D. Per germline, CDR1 SGHRS and CDR2 YFSETQ. V lost 2 bases to trimming and J lost 4 bases, with 11 bases between them. The CDR3 covers 14 residues. The CDR3 DNA is TGCGCCAGCAGCTTCGGGCTTGGGGCAGATACGCAGTATTTT. Translating it yields CASSFGLGADTQYF. The variable domain in full, completed from reference TRBV5-1 and TRBJ2-3, reads KAGVTQTPRYLIKTRGQQVTLSCSPISGHRSVSWYQQTPGQGLQFLFEYFSETQRNKGNFPGRFSGRQFSNSRSEMNVSTLELGDSALYLCASSFGLGADTQYFGPGTRLTVL.

This clonotype has a single count. A far larger clone is one nucleotide away, so this likely arose from a read error. This chain connects TRBV4-3 to TRBJ1-4; D perhaps matches TRBD1 (5 bases). The V gene lost 6 bases and the J gene lost 10 bases, with 15 bases spanning the gap. Germline V gene data show CDR1 as LGHNA and CDR2 as YSLEER. This CDR3 region has 13 residues. The CDR3 region has the DNA TGCGCCAGCAGGCATTGGGGGATGGGAAAACTGTTTTTT. Translation gives CASRHWGMGKLFF.

V and J are TRBV27 and TRBJ1-4, with D unclear. V was shortened by 5 bases and J by 7 bases, with 14 bases between the two germline ends. Germline loops: CDR1 MNHEY, CDR2 SMNVEV (reference sequence). The CDR3 loop spans 14 amino acids. The CDR3 DNA reads TGTGCCAGCAGTGTGAACTGGGATTTTGAAAAACTGTTTTTT. The encoded protein is CASSVNWDFEKLFF.